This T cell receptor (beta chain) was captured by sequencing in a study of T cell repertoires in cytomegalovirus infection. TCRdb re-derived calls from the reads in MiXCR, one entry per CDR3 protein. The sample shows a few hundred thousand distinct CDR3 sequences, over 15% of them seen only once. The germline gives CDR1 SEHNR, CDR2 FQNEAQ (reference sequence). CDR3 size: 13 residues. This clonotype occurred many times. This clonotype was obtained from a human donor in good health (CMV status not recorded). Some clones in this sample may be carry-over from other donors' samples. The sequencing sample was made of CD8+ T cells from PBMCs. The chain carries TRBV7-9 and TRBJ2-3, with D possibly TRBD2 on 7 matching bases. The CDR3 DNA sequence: TGTTTATCGTTTGGGGGGGCCTCAGATACGCAGTATTTT. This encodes CLSFGGASDTQYF.